The clone carrying this T cell receptor beta chain is a singleton in its sample. The antigen is not known. This sample is part of a study of vaccination and CD4 T cells after COVID-19. Background on the study: Controls had a CEFX pool, an HIV-1 Nef pool, or no peptide added.

Treatment indicated: approximately nine-day PBMC culture with coronavirus spike peptide pools or control peptides (ViraFEST assay). Study-wide points: Convalescent patients had 304 of 307 vaccine-specific clones showing spike mono-reactivity.

Cultured CD4+ T cell DNA underwent sequencing with the Oncomine TCR Beta short-read assay. Each CDR3 protein is one row after TCRdb ran MiXCR on the PCR reads. This table has 11,000 to 15,000 distinct CDR3 sequences, 50% to 75% appearing once. The CDR3 sequence is 12 residues long. Germline V gene sequence: CDR1 SGHRS, CDR2 YFSETQ. Trimming at V came to 5 bases and at J to 8 bases, leaving 4 bases not matched to a gene. The V call is TRBV5-1, the J call TRBJ1-2, with TRBD1 matching 9 bases. The source is a human donor who had recovered from COVID-19. The sample comprised CD4+ T cells from blood, cultured in vitro. The CDR3 here is CASSRDREGYTF. CDR3 nucleotides: TGCGCCAGCAGTCGGGACAGGGAAGGCTACACCTTC. The whole variable domain, filled in from reference TRBV5-1 and TRBJ1-2, reads KAGVTQTPRYLIKTRGQQVTLSCSPISGHRSVSWYQQTPGQGLQFLFEYFSETQRNKGNFPGRFSGRQFSNSRSEMNVSTLELGDSALYLCASSRDREGYTFGSGTRLTVV.